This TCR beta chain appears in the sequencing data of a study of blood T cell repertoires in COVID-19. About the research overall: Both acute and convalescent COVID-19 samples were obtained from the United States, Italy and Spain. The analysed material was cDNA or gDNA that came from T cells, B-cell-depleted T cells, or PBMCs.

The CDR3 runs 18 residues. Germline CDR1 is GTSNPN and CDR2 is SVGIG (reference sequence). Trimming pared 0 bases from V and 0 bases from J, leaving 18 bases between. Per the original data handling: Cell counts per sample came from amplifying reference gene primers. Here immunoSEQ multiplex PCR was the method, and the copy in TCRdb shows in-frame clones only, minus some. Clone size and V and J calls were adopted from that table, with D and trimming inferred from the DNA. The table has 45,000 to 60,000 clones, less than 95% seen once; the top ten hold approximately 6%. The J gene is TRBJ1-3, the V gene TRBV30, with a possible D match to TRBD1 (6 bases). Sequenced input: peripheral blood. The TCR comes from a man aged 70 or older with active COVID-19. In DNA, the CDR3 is TGTGCCTGGAGTGTAATTGCCGGGCAGGGGAGCTCTGGAAACACCATATATTTT. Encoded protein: CAWSVIAGQGSSGNTIYF.